This TCR beta chain was obtained from a study of OX40 agonist ivuxolimab in advanced cancers. Study-level information: Patients took ivuxolimab, an agonistic anti-OX40 (CD134) antibody. The study enrolled dose-escalation patients with hepatocellular carcinoma, melanoma, renal cell or head and neck cancer. Study results and limitations: Mean expanded clone counts were higher in CD8+ than CD4+ T cells.

The study sampled blood at baseline, cycle 4 day 1, and cycle 7 day 1. This clone was seen a handful of times. Its antigen is not known. The CDR3 extends over 17 amino acids. Germline CDR1 is LNHDA and CDR2 is SQIVND (reference sequence). Between the trimmed V and J ends, which lost 0 bases and 3 bases, there was a span of 15 bases. Profiled with immunoSEQ multiplex PCR; TCRdb holds only in-frame clones, not every one. The data show fewer than 85,000 clones, with more than 85% seen just once and more than 8.5% held by the top ten. The starting material was CD4+ or CD8+ T cells sorted from blood, obtained in a trial of the OX40 agonist ivuxolimab. This TCR was recovered from an adult with an advanced solid tumor such as melanoma, head and neck, liver or kidney cancer. The chain is built from TRBV19 and TRBJ1-5; D might be TRBD1 (5 bases). CDR3 sequence: CASSIDGARSPNQPQHF. The CDR3 nucleotides are TGTGCCAGTAGTATAGATGGGGCCCGGTCTCCCAATCAGCCCCAGCATTTT.